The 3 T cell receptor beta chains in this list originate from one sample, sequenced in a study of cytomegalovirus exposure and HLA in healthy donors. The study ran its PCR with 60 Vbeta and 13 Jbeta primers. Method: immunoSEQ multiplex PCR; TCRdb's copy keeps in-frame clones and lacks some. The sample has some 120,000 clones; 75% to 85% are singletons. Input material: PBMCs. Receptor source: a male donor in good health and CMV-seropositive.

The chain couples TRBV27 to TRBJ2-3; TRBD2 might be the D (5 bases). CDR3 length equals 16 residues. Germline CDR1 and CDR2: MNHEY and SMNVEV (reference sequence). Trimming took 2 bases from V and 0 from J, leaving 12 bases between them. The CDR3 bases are TGTGCCAGCAGTTTAAATCCGGGGTTAAGCACAGATACGCAGTATTTT. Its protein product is CASSLNPGLSTDTQYF.

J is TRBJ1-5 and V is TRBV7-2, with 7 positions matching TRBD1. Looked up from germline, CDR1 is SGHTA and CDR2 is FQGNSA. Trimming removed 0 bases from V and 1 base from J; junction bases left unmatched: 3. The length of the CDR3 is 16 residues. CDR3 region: CASSLAGGRSNQPQHF. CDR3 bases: TGTGCCAGCAGCTTAGCAGGGGGCCGGAGCAATCAGCCCCAGCATTTT.

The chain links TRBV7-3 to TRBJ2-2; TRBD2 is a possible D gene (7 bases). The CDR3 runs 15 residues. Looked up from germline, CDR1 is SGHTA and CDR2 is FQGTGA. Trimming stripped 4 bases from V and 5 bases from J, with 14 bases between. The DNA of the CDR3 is TGTGCCAGCAGCTCCTCAAAGGGGGGGACCGGGGAGCTGTTTTTT. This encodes CASSSSKGGTGELFF.